These 5 T cell receptor beta chains came from one sample sequenced in a study of blood T cell repertoires in COVID-19. Sequencing was performed with immunoSEQ multiplex PCR; in TCRdb, only in-frame clones are kept and a portion is missing. Altogether around 130,000 clones are present, 85% to 90% being singletons, with the ten largest covering less than 30%. The material sequenced was peripheral blood. Receptors were obtained from a man aged 70-80 years with active or convalescent COVID-19.

This chain joins TRBV5-1 and TRBJ1-5, with 7 bases aligning to TRBD1. In germline, CDR1 is SGHRS, CDR2 YFSETQ. V lost 4 bases, J lost 4 bases, and 2 bases stayed unmatched. The CDR3 has 13 amino acids. Here the CDR3 DNA reads TGCGCCAGCAGCAAACAGGGGAATCAGCCCCAGCATTTT. Encoded protein: CASSKQGNQPQHF.

This chain links TRBV28 with TRBJ1-1, with D hard to call. Per the germline V gene, CDR1 is MDHEN and CDR2 is SYDVKM. Trimming removed 8 bases at V and 3 bases at J, with 13 bases between. The length of the CDR3 is 13 residues. This CDR3 reads CASRGTRDTEAFF. The CDR3 DNA follows: TGTGCCAGCCGTGGAACGAGGGACACTGAAGCTTTCTTT. The whole variable domain, remainder taken from reference TRBV28 and TRBJ1-1, is DVKVTQSSRYLVKRTGEKVFLECVQDMDHENMFWYRQDPGLGLRLIYFSYDVKMKEKGDIPEGYSVSREKKERFSLILESASTNQTSMYLCASRGTRDTEAFFGQGTRLTVV.

The CDR3, as DNA: TGTGCCAGCAGCTTAAATCGCCAAGAGACCCAGTACTTC. As protein: CASSLNRQETQYF. The chain is built from TRBV7-2 and TRBJ2-5; D gene ambiguous. The CDR3 totals 13 residues. Germline-derived CDR1 and CDR2 are SGHTA and FQGNSA. Trimming left V 2 bases short and J 1 base short, with 5 bases between.

J is TRBJ2-7 and V is TRBV2, with 15 bases lining up with TRBD2. The V gene end was trimmed by 6 bases and the J gene end by 8 bases; junction bases not matched to a gene: 8. CDR3 length: 15 residues. The germline V gene has CDR1 SNHLY and CDR2 FYNNEI. The DNA of the CDR3 is TGTGCCAGCAGGGACGGACTAGCGGGAGGGTCGAAGCAGTACTTC. Translating gives CASRDGLAGGSKQYF. The full variable domain, with the rest looked up from reference TRBV2 and TRBJ2-7, is EPEVTQTPSHQVTQMGQEVILRCVPISNHLYFYWYRQILGQKVEFLVSFYNNEISEKSEIFDDQFSVERPDGSNFTLKIRSTKLEDSAMYFCASRDGLAGGSKQYFGPGTRLTVT.

The rearrangement links TRBV7-2 to TRBJ2-1; unclear D gene. This CDR3 spans 15 amino acids. Deletions cut 5 bases from V and 0 bases from J, with 11 bases between. Per germline, CDR1 SGHTA and CDR2 FQGNSA. The CDR3 sequence is CASSPLLPSYNEQFF. The DNA for the CDR3 is TGTGCCAGCAGCCCCCTTCTACCCTCCTACAATGAGCAGTTCTTC.